Given below is one T cell receptor (beta chain) in context. The sample holds many counts of this clonotype. The antigen this receptor binds is unknown. Base qualities are missing; no much larger clone stands one base away. These data belong to a study of early T cells in non-severe SARS-CoV-2 infection (dated by TCRdb to the early 2020s). Study-wide context: Because TCR sequencing was done on bulk RNA from unsorted whole blood, the alpha and beta chains could not be paired.

V has 1 base trimmed and J has 6 bases trimmed; junction bases matching no gene number 4. For CDR1 and CDR2, the germline V gene lists MNHEY and SVGAGI. Counted from cysteine to phenylalanine, this CDR3 has 15 amino acids. Left in the record is the CDR3 DNA by itself, 45 bases read in frame from the first base. This was a case-control study nested in a cohort of healthcare workers in London, UK, who had nasopharyngeal swab PCR tests and blood samples taken every week. Healthcare workers were recruited during the week of the UK lockdown, between 23 and 31 March 2020, and followed weekly for up to 16 weeks. General findings and caveats noted by the study authors: VDJdb matching was skewed toward anti-spike CD8 responses and likely underestimated virus-specific expansions by missing private and CD4 specificities.

The receptor library was made with 5' RACE. The sequencer was a NextSeq 500. In the TCR library protocol, unique molecular identifiers were attached to individual cDNA molecules to correct for PCR bias and sequencing error. Both TCR alpha and beta chains were sequenced, and tight co-correlation was observed between alpha and beta sequence abundances in each sample. The source study handled its data this way. Decombinator V4 was used to perform V gene, J gene and CDR3 annotation of TCR sequences. Expanded TCRs were defined as changing significantly between any two time points under a Poisson model with p below 0.0001. Abundances of TCRs were expressed as counts per million after normalisation to the total number of TCRs sequenced in each sample. TRAV1-2 paired with TRAJ12, TRAJ20 or TRAJ33 defined MAIT TCRs, while TRAV10 paired with TRAJ18 defined iNKT TCRs. VDJdb, accessed 1 November 2021, was searched for CMV, EBV and SARS-CoV-2 annotated TCRs, with TCRs annotated for multiple antigens excluded. Using fastp at Q25 and MiXCR, TCRdb reprocessed the public reads and kept productive beta chains. Merged by CDR3 protein, the rows form single entries marked with the most common genes and DNA. The V and J calls, along with clone size, are taken from TCRdb and not from the paper's own processing. The sample yields 55,000 to 75,000 distinct CDR3 sequences; under 13% were counted once. Together, the top ten hold around 6.1% of the sample.

The origin of this receptor is an adult who was a healthcare worker with PCR-confirmed SARS-CoV-2 infection or an uninfected control (not recorded which). This receptor chain uses TRBV6-5 and TRBJ2-2, with 8 bases aligning to TRBD1. The sample consisted of whole blood. The CDR3 loop reads CASSYFRTGPGELFF. The nucleotide sequence is TGTGCCAGCAGTTACTTCAGGACAGGGCCCGGGGAGCTGTTTTTT.